This entry lists 9 T cell receptor beta chains sequenced from one sample in a study of blood T cell repertoires in COVID-19. Clones were read by immunoSEQ multiplex PCR, and TCRdb kept only the in-frame ones, dropping some. The top ten hold about 15% of the sample, which has about 59,000 clones, approximately 90% seen once. The sequencing input was peripheral blood. These receptors all stem from a man aged 80 or over with acute or convalescent COVID-19.

The CDR3 nucleotides read TGTGCCAGCAGCTTAGAGGGAGACAGCACAGATACGCAGTATTTT. Translated, it gives CASSLEGDSTDTQYF. V and J are TRBV7-9 and TRBJ2-3; possible D gene TRBD2, 5 bases. CDR3 length equals 15 residues. With 1 base removed from V and 0 bases from J, the gap between germline ends came to 8 bases. CDR1 and CDR2 from the germline V gene are SEHNR and FQNEAQ (reference sequence).

The V call is TRBV2, the J call TRBJ1-2, with 8 positions matching TRBD1. Losses at the gene ends were 5 bases for V and 3 bases for J; bases not matched to a gene: 5. The CDR3 totals 14 residues. CDR1 is SNHLY, CDR2 FYNNEI, per germline. CDR3 coding DNA: TGTGCCAGCAGTCACAGGGGGTCGCACTATGGCTACACCTTC. Protein sequence: CASSHRGSHYGYTF. Using reference TRBV2 and TRBJ1-2 for the parts outside the CDR3, the full variable domain is EPEVTQTPSHQVTQMGQEVILRCVPISNHLYFYWYRQILGQKVEFLVSFYNNEISEKSEIFDDQFSVERPDGSNFTLKIRSTKLEDSAMYFCASSHRGSHYGYTFGSGTRLTVV.

The rearrangement links TRBV7-9 to TRBJ1-2; 10 positions agree with TRBD1. This CDR3 is built from 15 residues. V lost 6 bases, J lost 2 bases, and 6 bases stayed unmatched. CDR1 and CDR2 (germline): SEHNR, FQNEAQ (reference sequence). CDR3 loop: CASSYTGQGNYGYTF. CDR3 nucleotides: TGTGCCAGCAGTTACACGGGACAGGGGAACTATGGCTACACCTTC.

This clone was observed a handful of times. CDR3 coding DNA: TGTGCCAGCAGCTTGTCTAGCGGGGGGCAAGAGACCCAGTACTTC. It codes for CASSLSSGGQETQYF. The chain employs TRBV5-4 and TRBJ2-5, with 11 bases that match TRBD2. The CDR3 is made up of 15 amino acids. V dropped 1 base and J dropped 2; count of bases not matched to a gene: 1. Germline lookup yields CDR1 SGHNT and CDR2 YYREEE (reference sequence). Looking up the rest from reference TRBV5-4 and TRBJ2-5 gives the full variable domain: ETGVTQSPTHLIKTRGQQVTLRCSSQSGHNTVSWYQQALGQGPQFIFQYYREEENGRGNFPPRFSGLQFPNYSSELNVNALELDDSALYLCASSLSSGGQETQYFGPGTRLLVL.

The chain couples TRBV27 to TRBJ2-7; D ambiguous. Trimming pared 6 bases from V and 1 base from J, leaving 10 bases between. The CDR3 loop spans 13 amino acids. Germline V gives CDR1 MNHEY, CDR2 SMNVEV (reference sequence). CDR3 sequence (DNA): TGTGCCAGCAGCTTCCGGAGATCCTACGAGCAGTACTTC. Translated: CASSFRRSYEQYF.

The CDR3 here is CASSYLASESYEQYF. The CDR3, as DNA: TGTGCCAGCAGTTACTTGGCTAGCGAGTCCTACGAGCAGTACTTC. The V gene is TRBV6-2 or TRBV6-3, the J gene TRBJ2-7; D may be TRBD2 (6 bases). The CDR3 loop spans 15 amino acids. V lost 1 base to trimming and J lost 1 base, with 11 bases between them. Germline V gene lookup returns CDR1 MNHEY and CDR2 SVGEGT.

The chain links TRBV19 to TRBJ1-4, with 7 bases lining up with TRBD1. The CDR3 has 15 amino acids. Germline loops: CDR1 LNHDA, CDR2 SQIVND (reference sequence). V lost 6 bases, J lost 6 bases, and 10 bases stayed unmatched. The CDR3 protein is CASSGPGQTYEKLFF. The CDR3 DNA follows: TGTGCCAGTAGCGGACCGGGACAGACCTATGAAAAACTGTTTTTT.

A single count supports this clone. The V call is TRBV7-9, the J call TRBJ2-1; unclear D gene. Trimming took off 5 bases at V and 2 bases at J, with 13 bases between the two ends. Germline assignment: CDR1 SEHNR and CDR2 FQNEAQ (reference sequence). The CDR3 has 15 amino acids. Here the CDR3 reads CASSPRFPTYNEQFF. The CDR3 DNA sequence: TGTGCCAGCAGCCCGCGGTTCCCGACCTACAATGAGCAGTTCTTC.

V is TRBV19 and J is TRBJ2-6, with D unclear. The V and J ends lost 1 base and 3 bases respectively, with 7 bases between them. CDR3 length: 15 residues. CDR1 and CDR2 (germline): LNHDA, SQIVND (reference sequence). The CDR3 loop reads CASSIGADGANVLTF. The DNA of the CDR3 is TGTGCCAGTAGTATAGGCGCTGATGGGGCCAACGTCCTGACTTTC.